This T cell receptor beta chain was recorded in a study of cytomegalovirus exposure and HLA in healthy donors (dated by TCRdb to 2017 to 2019). For the study in its entirety: An earlier analysis of fewer than 750 of the donors reported around 280 Gb of sequence data and 95 million to 140 million unique TCR beta sequences obtained from about 179 million T cells. About five DR-DQ haplotypes were handled as single units for association and clustering, since linkage in the cohort was strong. Donor age, sex, ethnicity and CMV serostatus were compiled together with the repertoire data. Rather than drawing on any new phenotypic data, the later analysis identified candidate immune exposures from TCR beta sequences and the way those sequences occurred across donors. The study aimed to test whether cataloging public T cell receptors could reveal signatures of past pathogen exposure. Class I and class II HLA loci were covered by the typing at four-digit resolution. To predict cytomegalovirus infection status, the study brought together high-throughput TCR immunosequencing, statistical association of individual TCRs with disease status, and machine learning. The T cell repertoires of about 700 subjects were profiled by immunosequencing and related to cytomegalovirus serostatus. The number of typed donors differed by locus: about 629-630 for A, B, C, DRB1 and DQB1; some 500 for DQA1; some 610 for DPA1; and roughly 490 for DPB1. Every discovery cohort repertoire had been produced on one sequencing platform. A later genetic analysis used genome-wide SNP genotypes for about 60% of the roughly 700 donors, treating that subset as a discovery cohort. The genetic ancestry cluster associated with self-reported Caucasian donors included about four fifths of the roughly 400 genotyped donors. Among some 410 genotyped donors of the cohort, an average of roughly 230,000 unique TCR beta nucleotide sequences was sequenced per donor, of which roughly 17% were non-productive. To decide whether each TCR beta V gene segment behaved as functional or pseudogenic, an earlier analysis of several hundred of the donors relied on high-throughput TCR beta sequencing. Along with the roughly 610-subject first cohort, a separate validation cohort of over a hundred different subjects was used. An early release covering more than 500 HLA-typed donors comprised roughly 300 gigabases of sequencing data and tens of millions of unique TCR sequences. In a later analysis, previously published TCR beta repertoires from 550 to 750 donors were re-analyzed and high-resolution HLA genotyping was added so that TCR occurrence patterns could be studied.

The cohort consisted of 666 healthy bone marrow donors. At the time of sampling, all cohort members were nominally healthy, though unrecorded immune exposures were likely present. The donor tested CMV seropositive and was one of the 289 seropositive cohort members. A peripheral blood sample was provided by each donor, and peripheral blood mononuclear cells were used for TCR beta sequencing. Genomic DNA extraction from the blood cell samples was performed with the Qiagen DNeasy Blood Extraction Kit. CDR1 is given as MNHEY and CDR2 as SMNVEV, both from the germline V gene (reference sequence). The junction shows trimming of 3 bases on V and 6 bases on J, plus 12 bases between the germline ends. Including the terminal cysteine and phenylalanine, the CDR3 comprises 13 residues. Solely the CDR3 DNA is kept, with 39 bases framed from the first base. General conclusions and limits of the study: A later genetic analysis associated a missense DCLRE1C variant with V-gene and J-gene trimming of TCR beta chains, and an independent cohort replicated the association. Immune exposure information for the cohort was limited to CMV serostatus. In a later analysis, TCR association rates were found to vary across HLA loci, with the most associated TCRs seen for DRB1 alleles and the fewest for HLA-C alleles. The sequencing pipeline was judged likely to have produced a cluster of highly shared sequence variants as a technical artifact. In both the original and validation cohorts, the classifier was reported to diagnose cytomegalovirus status with high specificity and sensitivity. The cohort was sequenced for TCR beta chains only, and without alpha or paired-chain data the features that could be detected were limited. The study listed 150 to 200 TCR beta chains as associated with cytomegalovirus. In a later genetic analysis, fewer N-insertions in productive TCRs were reported among donors in an Asian-associated ancestry cluster than the 666-donor mean. Sequencing depth was assumed to be roughly uniform across donors in the presence/absence analyses, though that assumption may not hold. In a later analysis, HLA-associated TCR beta chains were found to be more clonally expanded and to have lower generation probabilities than equally common non-associated chains. Correlated functional status among segregating V segments might be attributable to linkage disequilibrium, but an unknown experimental factor could not be ruled out. A later analysis reported that several top co-occurrence clusters appeared linked to parvovirus B19, influenza, CMV and Epstein-Barr virus. A further reported finding was that TCR beta sequences accurately predicted the HLA-A and HLA-B alleles for most subjects in the first cohort. A later analysis found that most CMV-associated TCR beta chains appeared HLA-restricted, with HLA associations seemingly driven largely by CMV exposure. Most TCR sequences were observed very rarely across donors, whereas some public TCRs were present in many individuals. The authors suggested that the approach could potentially be generalized to other disease states and immunological phenotypes. Because counts were too low, approximately 15 rarely observed V segments, including chromosome 9 orphons, were excluded from the earlier analysis of 587 of the donors. Strong co-occurrence of HLA alleles, especially DR and DQ, made assigning TCR associations to individual alleles difficult. At a false discovery rate of 0.05, a later analysis linked 16,000 or so TCR beta sequences to specific HLA alleles. A few of the identified cytomegalovirus-associated TCR beta chains were confirmed in vitro to be specific for cytomegalovirus antigens. HLA typing was unavailable for some donors at each locus, so association tests used only the typed subset. Some IMGT-functional V segments, including TRBV6-2 and TRBV6-3, could not be told apart with the 87-base-pair reads, so those segments were excluded. In an earlier analysis of some 540 of the donors, most TCR beta V segments appeared in productive rearrangements about 90% or about 30% of the time, broadly matching IMGT annotations.

Worth noting for this clone: Its recognized antigen is unknown. Nothing much larger sits one base from this clone, and base qualities are not available.

The library was made by the immunoSEQ multiplex PCR assay. For the multiplex PCR, a mixture combining 60 forward primers for TCR Vbeta segments and 13 reverse primers for TCR Jbeta segments was used. A multiplex PCR assay on genomic DNA amplified the CDR3 region of rearranged TCR beta genes. Amplified TCR beta libraries were sequenced as 87-base-pair reads on the Illumina HiSeq System. In the source study's methods: A later analysis counted tens of millions of unique TCR beta chains across the 600 to 850 repertoires, and around 12 million of these chains were shared by at least two donors. Raw reads were error-corrected and collapsed into unique sequences by a nearest-neighbor algorithm in which closely related sequences were merged to remove PCR and sequencing errors. To assign V, D and J gene segments, CDR3 sequences were aligned to IMGT reference sequences. Each retained sequence needed at least a six-nucleotide match to both a V gene segment and a J gene segment. Rearrangements were classified as productive when the CDR3 lacked stop codons and remained in frame with V and J, and all other rearrangements were classified as non-productive. Following IMGT convention, CDR3 was defined as the stretch from the second conserved V-encoded cysteine up to the conserved J-encoded phenylalanine. In an earlier analysis of 550 to 650 of the donors, sequences lacking an unambiguous match to a single V gene segment were excluded. An earlier analysis of over 450 of the donors classified V segments as functional when productive rearrangements were above 56.7% and as segregating when the standard deviation between donors was above 5%. A statistical classification framework was developed to diagnose cytomegalovirus status using the catalog of TCR beta chain sequences. V and J gene assignment, in a later analysis, came from comparing TCR nucleotide sequences with IMGT/GENE-DB human TR gene sequences. In a later analysis, CDR3 sequences and most-parsimonious VDJ recombination scenarios were assigned using the TCRdist pipeline. A later analysis defined each TCR beta chain by its CDR3 amino acid sequence plus V-gene family, and excluded reads lacking a unique V-gene family. A later analysis removed 550 to 650 highly shared, low-generation-probability nucleotide sequences to deal with suspected cross-contamination and a sequencing artifact. For each public chain, a later analysis derived a clonal expansion index from normalized ranks of inferred template counts within each repertoire. In a later analysis, generation probabilities were computed with a VDJ recombination model fitted to out-of-frame rearrangements, and the resulting probabilities were checked against IGoR. Hypergeometric tests were used in a later analysis to score TCR-TCR, TCR-HLA and TCR-CMV co-occurrence, with a repertoire-size bias correction applied to the TCR pairs. To estimate false discovery rates, a later analysis permuted the HLA or CMV assignments 20 times. In a later analysis, co-occurring TCRs were grouped using DBSCAN, with TCRdist sequence similarity added in when clustering inside HLA-allele-positive subsets. Repertoires with fewer than 30,000 or more than 120,000 public chains were left out of co-occurrence clustering, as were roughly five repertoires with anomalous nucleotide sharing. TCRdb took this table from immuneACCESS and kept in-frame rearrangements with V and J called. Such tables lack part of the clones; where checked against another copy, unresolved V genes explain under half of the gap, and the rest is unexplained. V and J calls plus clone size are reproduced from that table; the DNA served to infer D and trimming. For this sample there are about 130,000 clones; 82% appear just once. Around 11% of the sample is taken by the ten largest.

The TCR comes from a male donor in good health and CMV-seropositive. This chain is built from TRBV27 and TRBJ2-7; too little of a D gene remains to name it. Sequencing input: PBMCs. In nucleotide form, the sequence is TGTGCCAGCAGTTTTTTGTCGCGTTCCGAGCAGTACTTC. Its coded protein is CASSFLSRSEQYF.